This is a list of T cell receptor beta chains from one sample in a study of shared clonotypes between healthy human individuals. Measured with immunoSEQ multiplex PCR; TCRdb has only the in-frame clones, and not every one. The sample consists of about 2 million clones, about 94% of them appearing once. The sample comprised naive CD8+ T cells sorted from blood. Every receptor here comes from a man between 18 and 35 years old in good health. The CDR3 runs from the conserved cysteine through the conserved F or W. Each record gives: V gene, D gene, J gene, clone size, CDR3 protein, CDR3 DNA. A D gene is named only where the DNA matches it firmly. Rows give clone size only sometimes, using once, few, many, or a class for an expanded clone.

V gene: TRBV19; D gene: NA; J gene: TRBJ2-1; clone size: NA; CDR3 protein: CASSMAFGESYNEQFF; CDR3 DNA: TGTGCCAGTAGTATGGCCTTTGGAGAGAGTTACAATGAGCAGTTCTTC
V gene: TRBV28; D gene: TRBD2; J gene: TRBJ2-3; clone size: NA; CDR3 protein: CASSTPRTSRVLHTQYF; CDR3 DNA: TGTGCCAGCAGTACCCCCCGGACTAGCCGAGTTTTACATACGCAGTATTTT
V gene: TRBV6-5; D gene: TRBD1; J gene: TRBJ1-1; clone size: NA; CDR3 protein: CASSYSGTGHEAFF; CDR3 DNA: TGTGCCAGCAGTTACTCGGGGACAGGTCATGAAGCTTTCTTT
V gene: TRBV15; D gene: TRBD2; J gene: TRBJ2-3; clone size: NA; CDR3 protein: CATSGRLAEVPDTQYF; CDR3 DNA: TGTGCCACCAGCGGCCGGCTAGCGGAGGTTCCAGATACGCAGTATTTT
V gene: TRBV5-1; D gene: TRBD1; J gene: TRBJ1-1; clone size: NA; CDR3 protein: CASSLGGQGNTEAFF; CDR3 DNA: TGCGCCAGCAGCTTGGGGGGACAGGGGAACACTGAAGCTTTCTTT
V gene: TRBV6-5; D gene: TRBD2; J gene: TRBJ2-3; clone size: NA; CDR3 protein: CASGLAGEGGDTQYF; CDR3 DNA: TGTGCCAGCGGACTAGCGGGAGAGGGGGGGGATACGCAGTATTTT
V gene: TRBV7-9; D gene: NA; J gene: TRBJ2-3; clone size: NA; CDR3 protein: CASSLARVGVGDTQYF; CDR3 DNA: TGTGCCAGCAGCTTAGCGCGGGTAGGGGTGGGAGATACGCAGTATTTT
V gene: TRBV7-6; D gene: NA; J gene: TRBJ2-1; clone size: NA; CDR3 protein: CASSLVRSSYNEQFF; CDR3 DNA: TGTGCCAGCAGCTTAGTACGGAGCTCCTACAATGAGCAGTTCTTC
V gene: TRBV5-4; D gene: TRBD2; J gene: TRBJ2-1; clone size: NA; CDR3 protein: CASSFTAGGLNEQFF; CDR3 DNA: TGTGCCAGCAGCTTCACGGCGGGAGGTCTCAATGAGCAGTTCTTC
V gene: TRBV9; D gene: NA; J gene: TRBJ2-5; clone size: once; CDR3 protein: CASTPNGANQETQYF; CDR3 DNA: TGTGCCAGCACCCCCAACGGGGCGAACCAAGAGACCCAGTACTTC
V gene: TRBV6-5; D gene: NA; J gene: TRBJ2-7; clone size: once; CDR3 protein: CASSYSTGVSYEQYF; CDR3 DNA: TGTGCCAGCAGTTACTCGACTGGGGTCTCCTACGAGCAGTACTTC
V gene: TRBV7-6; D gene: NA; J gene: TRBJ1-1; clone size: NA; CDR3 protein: CASSPPPAGVDTEAFF; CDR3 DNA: TGTGCCAGCAGCCCCCCACCGGCTGGGGTGGACACTGAAGCTTTCTTT
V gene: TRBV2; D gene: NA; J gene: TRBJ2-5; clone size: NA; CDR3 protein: CASSEAKTRVQETQYF; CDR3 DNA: TGTGCCAGCAGTGAAGCGAAAACCAGGGTCCAAGAGACCCAGTACTTC
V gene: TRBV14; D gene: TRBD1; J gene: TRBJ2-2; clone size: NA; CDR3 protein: CASSRTGSTGELFF; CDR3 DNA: TGTGCCAGCAGCCGGACAGGGAGTACCGGGGAGCTGTTTTTT
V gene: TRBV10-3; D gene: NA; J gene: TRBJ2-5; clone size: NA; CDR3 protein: CAISEPGTDRGETQYF; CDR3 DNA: TGTGCCATCAGTGAGCCAGGGACCGACCGGGGGGAGACCCAGTACTTC
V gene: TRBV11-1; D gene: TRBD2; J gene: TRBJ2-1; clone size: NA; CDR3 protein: CASSSRGGGILDEQFF; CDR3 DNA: TGTGCCAGCAGCTCCCGGGGCGGGGGGATCCTAGATGAGCAGTTCTTC
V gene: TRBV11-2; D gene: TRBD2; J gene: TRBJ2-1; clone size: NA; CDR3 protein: CASSYLAGGLYNEQFF; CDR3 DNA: TGTGCCAGCAGCTACCTAGCGGGGGGACTCTACAATGAGCAGTTCTTC
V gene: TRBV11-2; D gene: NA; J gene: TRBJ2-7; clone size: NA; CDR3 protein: CASSLTQANSYEQYF; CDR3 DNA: TGTGCCAGCAGCTTAACGCAGGCTAACTCCTACGAGCAGTACTTC
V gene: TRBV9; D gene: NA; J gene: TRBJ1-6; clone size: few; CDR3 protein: CASSTGLSSPLHF; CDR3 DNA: TGTGCCAGCAGCACAGGGTTGAGCTCACCCCTCCACTTT
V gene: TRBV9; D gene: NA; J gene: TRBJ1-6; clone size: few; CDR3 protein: CASSVQGGPLHF; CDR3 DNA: TGTGCCAGCAGCGTACAGGGTGGACCCCTCCACTTT
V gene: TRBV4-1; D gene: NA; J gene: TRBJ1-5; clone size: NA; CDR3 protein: CASSQDPGGGNQPQHF; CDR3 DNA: TGCGCCAGCAGCCAAGATCCTGGGGGCGGCAATCAGCCCCAGCATTTT
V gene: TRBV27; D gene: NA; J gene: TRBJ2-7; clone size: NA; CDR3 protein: CASSPNQGNEQYF; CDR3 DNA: TGTGCCAGCAGCCCCAACCAGGGAAACGAGCAGTACTTC
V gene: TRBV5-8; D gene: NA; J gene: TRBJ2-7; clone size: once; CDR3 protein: CASSLGRKISYEQYF; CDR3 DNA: TGTGCCAGCAGCTTGGGGCGGAAGATCTCCTACGAGCAGTACTTC
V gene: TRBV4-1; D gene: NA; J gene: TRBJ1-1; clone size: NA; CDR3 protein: CASSQGRVYTEAFF; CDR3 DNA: TGCGCCAGCAGCCAAGGGCGTGTATACACTGAAGCTTTCTTT
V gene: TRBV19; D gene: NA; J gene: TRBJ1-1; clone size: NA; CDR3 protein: CATQTGPDVKGTEAFF; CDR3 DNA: TGTGCCACCCAGACAGGCCCTGATGTTAAGGGGACTGAAGCTTTCTTT
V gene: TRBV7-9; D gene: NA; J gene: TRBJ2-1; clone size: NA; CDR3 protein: CASRGSNEQFF; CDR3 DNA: TGTGCCAGCAGGGGTAGCAATGAGCAGTTCTTC
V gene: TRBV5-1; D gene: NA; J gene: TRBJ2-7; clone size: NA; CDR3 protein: CASSLTGPAYEQYF; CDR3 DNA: TGCGCCAGCAGCCTTACAGGGCCGGCCTACGAGCAGTACTTC
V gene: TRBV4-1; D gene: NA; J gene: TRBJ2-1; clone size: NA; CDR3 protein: CASRQNTLSRNEQFF; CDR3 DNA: TGCGCCAGCAGACAAAACACCCTAAGCAGGAATGAGCAGTTCTTC
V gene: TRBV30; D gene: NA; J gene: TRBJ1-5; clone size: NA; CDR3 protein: CAWTPPVGGRNQPQHF; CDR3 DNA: TGTGCCTGGACCCCACCGGTGGGGGGCCGCAATCAGCCCCAGCATTTT
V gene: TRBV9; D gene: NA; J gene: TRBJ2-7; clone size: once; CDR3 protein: CASSGPDSNDEQYF; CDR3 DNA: TGTGCCAGCAGCGGACCGGACAGCAATGACGAGCAGTACTTC
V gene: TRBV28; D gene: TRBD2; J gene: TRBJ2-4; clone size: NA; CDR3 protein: CASSLLGEGTKNIQYF; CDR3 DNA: TGTGCCAGCAGTTTATTAGGGGAGGGGACCAAAAACATTCAGTACTTC
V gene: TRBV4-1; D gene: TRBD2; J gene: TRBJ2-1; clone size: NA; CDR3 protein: CASSYRTSGFYNEQFF; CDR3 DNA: TGCGCCAGCAGCTACCGGACTAGCGGATTCTACAATGAGCAGTTCTTC
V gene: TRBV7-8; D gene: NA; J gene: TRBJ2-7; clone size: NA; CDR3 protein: CASSFDLYYEQYF; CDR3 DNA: TGTGCCAGCAGCTTCGACTTATACTACGAGCAGTACTTC
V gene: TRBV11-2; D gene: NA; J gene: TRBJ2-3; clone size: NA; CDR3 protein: CASSLIGLRRGDTQYF; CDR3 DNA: TGTGCCAGCAGCCTCATAGGACTCAGGAGAGGAGATACGCAGTATTTT
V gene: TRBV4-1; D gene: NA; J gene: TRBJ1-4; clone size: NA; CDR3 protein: CASRLSGWTNEKLFF; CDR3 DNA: TGCGCCAGCAGACTTAGTGGGTGGACTAATGAAAAACTGTTTTTT
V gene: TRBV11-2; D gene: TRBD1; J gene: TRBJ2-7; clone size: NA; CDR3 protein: CASSFWDSSYEQYF; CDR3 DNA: TGTGCCAGCAGCTTCTGGGACAGTTCCTACGAGCAGTACTTC
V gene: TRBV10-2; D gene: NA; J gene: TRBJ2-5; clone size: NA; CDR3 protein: CATPPIFWRETQYF; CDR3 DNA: TGCGCCACCCCACCGATTTTTTGGCGAGAGACCCAGTACTTC
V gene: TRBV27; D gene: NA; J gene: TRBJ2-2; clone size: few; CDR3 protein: CASSLSPNTGELFF; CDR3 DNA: TGTGCCAGCAGTTTAAGTCCAAACACCGGGGAGCTGTTTTTT
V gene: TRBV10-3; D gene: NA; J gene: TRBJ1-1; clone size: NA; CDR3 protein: CAISDRGGDTEAFF; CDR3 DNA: TGTGCCATCAGTGACAGGGGAGGAGACACTGAAGCTTTCTTT
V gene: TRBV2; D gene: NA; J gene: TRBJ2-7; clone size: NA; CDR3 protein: CASSEALYEQYF; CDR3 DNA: TGTGCCAGCAGTGAAGCGCTTTACGAGCAGTACTTC
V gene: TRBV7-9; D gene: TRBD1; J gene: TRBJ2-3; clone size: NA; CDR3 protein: CATGQGATDTQYF; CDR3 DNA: TGTGCCACCGGACAGGGGGCAACAGATACGCAGTATTTT
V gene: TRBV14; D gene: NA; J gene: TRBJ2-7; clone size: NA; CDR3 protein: CASSHQGYSYEQYF; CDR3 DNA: TGTGCCAGCAGTCACCAGGGGTACTCCTACGAGCAGTACTTC
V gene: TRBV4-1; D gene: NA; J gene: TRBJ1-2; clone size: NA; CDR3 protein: CASSQKAGTGYGYTF; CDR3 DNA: TGCGCCAGCAGCCAGAAGGCCGGGACGGGATATGGCTACACCTTC
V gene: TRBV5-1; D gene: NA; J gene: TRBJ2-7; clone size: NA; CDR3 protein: CASSLYGRFYEQYF; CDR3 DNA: TGCGCCAGCAGCTTGTACGGGCGGTTCTACGAGCAGTACTTC
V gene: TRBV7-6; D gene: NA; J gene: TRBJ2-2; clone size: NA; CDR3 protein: CASSLFSGSNTGELFF; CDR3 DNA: TGTGCCAGCAGCTTATTTTCCGGCAGTAACACCGGGGAGCTGTTTTTT